A selection of T cell receptor beta chains follows, all from one sample in a study of cytomegalovirus exposure and HLA in healthy donors. Repertoires were generated with immunoSEQ multiplex PCR, while TCRdb's copy carries only in-frame clones and drops some. The repertoire holds about 130,000 clones, with roughly 89% as singletons. Source material: PBMCs. These receptors originate from a woman between 18 and 29 years old in good health and CMV-seropositive. CDR3s include the opening cysteine and the closing phenylalanine or tryptophan. D genes are given only for firm matches. For some rows the clone size is stated as once, few or many, or as a class when expanded; others skip it.

clone size: -
V gene: TRBV6-1
D gene: -
J gene: TRBJ2-5
CDR3 DNA: TGTGCCAGCAGTGAGGCTAGGCAAGAGACCCAGTACTTC
CDR3 protein: CASSEARQETQYF

clone size: -
V gene: TRBV5-1
D gene: TRBD2
J gene: TRBJ2-5
CDR3 DNA: TGCGCCAGCAGTGGGGGGGGTCCTCAAGAGACCCAGTACTTC
CDR3 protein: CASSGGGPQETQYF

clone size: -
V gene: TRBV15
D gene: -
J gene: TRBJ1-1
CDR3 DNA: TGTGCCACCAGCAGAGATAGGGGGAACACTGAAGCTTTCTTT
CDR3 protein: CATSRDRGNTEAFF

clone size: -
V gene: TRBV18
D gene: -
J gene: TRBJ2-7
CDR3 DNA: TGTGCCAGCTCACCACCCCCCCCTTACGAGCAGTACTTC
CDR3 protein: CASSPPPPYEQYF

clone size: -
V gene: TRBV28
D gene: TRBD1
J gene: TRBJ1-1
CDR3 DNA: TGTGCCAGCAGTTCAGGACAGGGTGGCACTGAAGCTTTCTTT
CDR3 protein: CASSSGQGGTEAFF

clone size: -
V gene: TRBV5-1
D gene: TRBD1
J gene: TRBJ2-5
CDR3 DNA: TGCGCCAGCAGCCCTGGGACAGTACAAGAGACCCAGTACTTC
CDR3 protein: CASSPGTVQETQYF

clone size: -
V gene: TRBV19
D gene: -
J gene: TRBJ1-2
CDR3 DNA: TGTGCCAGTAGTATGACAGGTGCTATTTGGGACTATGGCTACACCTTC
CDR3 protein: CASSMTGAIWDYGYTF

clone size: once
V gene: TRBV11-2
D gene: -
J gene: TRBJ1-1
CDR3 DNA: TGTGCCAGCAGCTTAACAGAAAATGAAGCTTTCTTT
CDR3 protein: CASSLTENEAFF

clone size: -
V gene: TRBV19
D gene: -
J gene: TRBJ1-3
CDR3 DNA: TGTGCCAGTAGTATCACCCGGACTTCCCGGTTGACTGGAAACACCATATATTTT
CDR3 protein: CASSITRTSRLTGNTIYF

clone size: -
V gene: TRBV4-2
D gene: TRBD1
J gene: TRBJ1-4
CDR3 DNA: TGTGCCAGCAGCCACCCCCTCGAGACAGGGAGGAGGGCAACTAATGAAAAACTGTTTTTT
CDR3 protein: CASSHPLETGRRATNEKLFF

clone size: -
V gene: TRBV27
D gene: TRBD2
J gene: TRBJ2-3
CDR3 DNA: TGTGCCAGCAGTTCCCCGCAACTAGCGGGGGGCGGCACAGATACGCAGTATTTT
CDR3 protein: CASSSPQLAGGGTDTQYF

clone size: -
V gene: TRBV11-2
D gene: -
J gene: TRBJ2-3
CDR3 DNA: TGTGCCAGCCTCCGTGGGTCAGGGAGGACAGATACGCAGTATTTT
CDR3 protein: CASLRGSGRTDTQYF

clone size: -
V gene: TRBV6-5
D gene: -
J gene: TRBJ1-6
CDR3 DNA: TGTGCCAGCAGTTACGGCGCGGATTCACCCCTCCACTTT
CDR3 protein: CASSYGADSPLHF

clone size: -
V gene: TRBV13
D gene: -
J gene: TRBJ2-5
CDR3 DNA: TGTGCCAGCAGCTTAGGGGGGGCCCGCGGGGAGACCCAGTACTTC
CDR3 protein: CASSLGGARGETQYF

clone size: few
V gene: TRBV10-3
D gene: -
J gene: TRBJ2-7
CDR3 DNA: TGTGCCATCAGTGAGGAAACAGGGTCCTACGAGCAGTACTTC
CDR3 protein: CAISEETGSYEQYF

clone size: -
V gene: TRBV4-1
D gene: -
J gene: TRBJ2-3
CDR3 DNA: TGCGCCAGCAGCCAAGAAGGCAGCCCGGGGACAGATACGCAGTATTTT
CDR3 protein: CASSQEGSPGTDTQYF

clone size: once
V gene: TRBV5-1
D gene: TRBD2
J gene: TRBJ2-5
CDR3 DNA: TGCGCCAGCACTAGACTAGCGGGGGGCCAAGAGACCCAGTACTTC
CDR3 protein: CASTRLAGGQETQYF

clone size: -
V gene: TRBV5-1
D gene: TRBD1
J gene: TRBJ1-5
CDR3 DNA: TGCGCCAGCAGCAGATCGACAGGGGGTGATCAGCCCCAGCATTTT
CDR3 protein: CASSRSTGGDQPQHF

clone size: -
V gene: TRBV7-2
D gene: TRBD1
J gene: TRBJ1-2
CDR3 DNA: TGTGCCAGCAGCGAAGGACAGGGGGCTGCCTATGGCTACACCTTC
CDR3 protein: CASSEGQGAAYGYTF

clone size: -
V gene: TRBV27
D gene: -
J gene: TRBJ1-2
CDR3 DNA: TGTGCCAGCAGTTTCGCCAGGACAAGGGACTATGGCTACACCTTC
CDR3 protein: CASSFARTRDYGYTF